Following are 21 T cell receptor beta chains from one sample sequenced in a study of OX40 agonist ivuxolimab in advanced cancers. The assay was immunoSEQ multiplex PCR, and TCRdb's table has in-frame clones only and misses some. The data show around 100,000 clones, more than 95% seen once. This sample comprised CD4+ or CD8+ T cells sorted from blood, obtained in a trial of the OX40 agonist ivuxolimab. The receptor set was obtained from an adult with an advanced solid tumor such as melanoma, head and neck, liver or kidney cancer.

The rearrangement links TRBV5-4 to TRBJ1-2, with unresolved D. The length of the CDR3 is 13 residues. V lost 4 bases to trimming and J lost 2 bases, with 9 bases between them. Germline values: CDR1 SGHNT, CDR2 YYREEE (reference sequence). CDR3 DNA sequence: TGTGCCAGCAGCCCAGCGGAGAACTATGGCTACACCTTC. Protein product: CASSPAENYGYTF.

The chain carries TRBV20-1 and TRBJ2-3, with D uncertain. CDR1 is DFQATT, CDR2 SNEGSKA, per germline (reference sequence). V shed 1 base and J shed 5 bases, with 4 bases lying between them. CDR3 length: 11 residues. CDR3 DNA: TGCAGTGCTAGAGTAGAAGATACGCAGTATTTT. Translating it yields CSARVEDTQYF.

J is TRBJ1-3 and V is TRBV2; possibly TRBD1 for D (6 bases). The V end was cut by 9 bases, the J end by 2 bases, with 11 bases between. Looked up from germline, CDR1 is SNHLY and CDR2 is FYNNEI. The CDR3 length is 13 residues. This chain's CDR3 is CASIDRTGNTIYF. In nucleotides, the CDR3 is TGTGCCAGTATAGACAGGACTGGAAACACCATATATTTT.

This chain links TRBV28 with TRBJ2-7; TRBD2 matches 15 bases. The CDR3 sequence is 17 residues long. Losses at the gene ends were 8 bases for V and 7 bases for J; bases not matched to a gene: 15. CDR1 and CDR2 (germline): MDHEN, SYDVKM. The DNA of the CDR3 is TGTGCCAGCCTAGGACTAGCGGGAGGGCCGATATTAAGGGAGCAGTACTTC. This codes for CASLGLAGGPILREQYF.

The V gene is TRBV6-4, the J gene TRBJ2-2; D gene unclear. This CDR3 spans 13 amino acids. Germline lookup yields CDR1 MRHNA and CDR2 SNTAGT. Trimming stripped 8 bases from V and 1 base from J, with 8 bases between. The CDR3 sequence: CASGDQNTGELFF. DNA of the CDR3: TGTGCCAGCGGAGACCAGAACACCGGGGAGCTGTTTTTT.

The chain carries TRBV11-2 and TRBJ1-3; tentative D call: TRBD1 (6 bases). CDR3 length: 16 amino acids. The germline gives CDR1 SGHAT, CDR2 FQNNGV. The V end was cut by 4 bases, the J end by 0 bases, with 13 bases between. The CDR3: CASSSVTGYSGNTIYF. For the CDR3, the DNA is TGTGCCAGCAGCTCTGTGACAGGCTACTCTGGAAACACCATATATTTT. Complete variable domain (other parts from reference TRBV11-2 and TRBJ1-3): EAGVAQSPRYKIIEKRQSVAFWCNPISGHATLYWYQQILGQGPKLLIQFQNNGVVDDSQLPKDRFSAERLKGVDSTLKIQPAKLEDSAVYLCASSSVTGYSGNTIYFGEGSWLTVV.

This clone was recorded once. The chain recombines TRBV7-9 with TRBJ2-7; the D call may be TRBD1 or TRBD2 (5 bases each). V lost 4 bases to trimming and J lost 0 bases, with 13 bases between them. This CDR3 has 15 amino acids. Germline V gene lookup returns CDR1 SEHNR and CDR2 FQNEAQ (reference sequence). Here the CDR3 reads CASSSREGLSYEQYF. DNA for the CDR3: TGTGCCAGCAGCTCGCGAGAGGGGCTCTCCTACGAGCAGTACTTC.

The CDR3 spells CASSIDRDRGDQPQHF. DNA of the CDR3: TGTGCCAGTAGTATAGATCGCGACAGGGGTGATCAGCCCCAGCATTTT. The genes are TRBV19 and TRBJ1-5; 8 bases fit TRBD1. Germline-derived CDR1 and CDR2 are LNHDA and SQIVND (reference sequence). V lost 0 bases, J lost 5 bases, and 6 bases stayed unmatched. The CDR3 covers 16 residues.

The chain couples TRBV2 to TRBJ2-2; weak D call: TRBD2 (6 bases). CDR1 is SNHLY and CDR2 is FYNNEI in the germline V gene. Trimming took off 11 bases at V and 5 bases at J, with 15 bases between the two ends. The CDR3 sequence is 13 residues long. Written as DNA, the CDR3 is TGTGCCGGGGGGTCTTTGGGGACCGGGGAGCTGTTTTTT. It encodes CAGGSLGTGELFF.

V usage is TRBV7-9 and J usage is TRBJ2-2; D is unresolved. Germline CDR1 SEHNR, CDR2 FQNEAQ (reference sequence). The CDR3 totals 12 residues. The V gene lost 6 bases and the J gene lost 6 bases, with 8 bases spanning the gap. CDR3 in DNA: TGTGCCAGCAGAGCTAGAGCCGGGGAGCTGTTTTTT. The encoded protein is CASRARAGELFF.

The rearrangement uses TRBV28 and TRBJ2-7, with 7 bases lining up with TRBD1. Looked up from germline, CDR1 is MDHEN and CDR2 is SYDVKM. The CDR3 contains 15 residues. Trimming removed 6 bases from V and 0 bases from J; junction bases left unmatched: 8. The CDR3 loop is CASSYRGQSSYEQYF. The CDR3, as DNA: TGTGCCAGCAGCTACAGGGGACAGTCCTCCTACGAGCAGTACTTC.

CDR3 bases: TGCGCCAGCAGGGGGTTAGCGGGAACCCCCACAGATACGCAGTATTTT. It codes for CASRGLAGTPTDTQYF. The chain links TRBV4-1 to TRBJ2-3, with 8 bases matching TRBD2. The CDR3 length is 16 residues. J was trimmed by 2 bases and V by 6 bases; bases with no gene match: 10. The V gene's germline CDR1 is MGHRA and CDR2 YSYEKL.

This sequence joins TRBV28 and TRBJ2-5; D might be TRBD1 (5 bases). The germline gives CDR1 MDHEN, CDR2 SYDVKM. This CDR3 is 15 amino acids long. Trimming took off 4 bases at V and 2 bases at J, with 14 bases between the two ends. The DNA of the CDR3 is TGTGCCAGCAGTTACCCGACAGAGCCGCAAGAGACCCAGTACTTC. Amino acids: CASSYPTEPQETQYF. The full variable domain, rest sourced from reference TRBV28 and TRBJ2-5, is DVKVTQSSRYLVKRTGEKVFLECVQDMDHENMFWYRQDPGLGLRLIYFSYDVKMKEKGDIPEGYSVSREKKERFSLILESASTNQTSMYLCASSYPTEPQETQYFGPGTRLLVL.

V is TRBV9 and J is TRBJ2-5; 10 bases fit TRBD1. Losses at the gene ends were 0 bases for V and 4 bases for J; bases not matched to a gene: 3. This CDR3 has 15 amino acids. Germline values: CDR1 SGDLS, CDR2 YYNGEE. In DNA form, the CDR3 reads TGTGCCAGCAGCGTAGAAGGGACAGGGGTAGAGACCCAGTACTTC. This codes for CASSVEGTGVETQYF.

The V call is TRBV6-6, the J call TRBJ2-1, with 9 nucleotides matching TRBD2. This CDR3 contains 14 residues. Germline-derived CDR1 and CDR2 are MNHNY and SVGAGI (reference sequence). V gave up 7 bases and J gave up 8 bases; unmatched junction bases: 9. This CDR3 is CASIAAGGPDEQFF. The DNA of the CDR3 is TGTGCCAGCATAGCTGCGGGGGGGCCCGATGAGCAGTTCTTC.

This clone was detected once. This chain uses TRBV7-9 with TRBJ2-2; D tentatively reads TRBD1 or TRBD2 (5 bases each). CDR1 and CDR2 from the germline V gene are SEHNR and FQNEAQ (reference sequence). The length of the CDR3 is 15 residues. Between the trimmed V and J ends, which lost 7 bases and 13 bases, there was a span of 25 bases. CDR3 sequence (DNA): TGTGCCAGCACCTACGGGACCCTCGAACCCCCGGGGCTGTTTTTT. It translates to CASTYGTLEPPGLFF.

This chain joins TRBV5-6 and TRBJ2-4, with D unclear. The CDR3 consists of 14 residues. CDR1 and CDR2 (germline): SGHDT, YYEEEE. V lost 0 bases, J lost 4 bases, and 8 bases lay in between. CDR3 nucleotide sequence: TGTGCCAGCAGCTTGGTAGCAGCTAAAAACATTCAGTACTTC. It specifies CASSLVAAKNIQYF.

V is TRBV4-1 and J is TRBJ2-3, with 11 bases lining up with TRBD2. The CDR3 is 15 residues long. Germline CDR1 reads MGHRA; CDR2 reads YSYEKL. The V gene end was trimmed by 3 bases and the J gene end by 4 bases; junction bases not matched to a gene: 3. DNA for the CDR3: TGCGCCAGCAGCCAGGTAGCGGGAGGGCCAGATACGCAGTATTTT. Its protein is CASSQVAGGPDTQYF.

This chain joins TRBV7-6 and TRBJ2-4; weak D call: TRBD2 (5 bases). The CDR3 extends over 17 amino acids. Trimming took off 8 bases at V and 3 bases at J, with 23 bases between the two ends. CDR1 and CDR2 from the germline V gene are SGHVS and FNYEAQ. The CDR3: CASSEGTPYTNKNIQYF. The CDR3 nucleotides are TGTGCCAGCTCAGAGGGCACCCCATATACTAACAAAAACATTCAGTACTTC.

The chain carries TRBV5-6 and TRBJ1-3; a weak D match, TRBD1 (5 bases). This CDR3 has 13 residues. V was cut by 5 bases and J by 2 bases, with 8 bases left in between. Germline assignment: CDR1 SGHDT and CDR2 YYEEEE. CDR3 nucleotides: TGTGCCAGCAGTCGGGACCCTGGAAACACCATATATTTT. Translated, it gives CASSRDPGNTIYF. The entire variable domain, with the rest obtained from reference TRBV5-6 and TRBJ1-3, is as follows: DAGVTQSPTHLIKTRGQQVTLRCSPKSGHDTVSWYQQALGQGPQFIFQYYEEEERQRGNFPDRFSGHQFPNYSSELNVNALLLGDSALYLCASSRDPGNTIYFGEGSWLTVV.

The chain is built from TRBV7-2 and TRBJ1-5; 8 nucleotides agree with TRBD1. There are 17 residues in the CDR3. Germline CDR1 is SGHTA and CDR2 is FQGNSA. The V segment lost 1 base and the J segment 3 bases; nucleotides outside the gene matches: 8. DNA of the CDR3: TGTGCCAGCAGCTTAGGTGTCGGGACAGGACCCAATCAGCCCCAGCATTTT. This sequence encodes CASSLGVGTGPNQPQHF.